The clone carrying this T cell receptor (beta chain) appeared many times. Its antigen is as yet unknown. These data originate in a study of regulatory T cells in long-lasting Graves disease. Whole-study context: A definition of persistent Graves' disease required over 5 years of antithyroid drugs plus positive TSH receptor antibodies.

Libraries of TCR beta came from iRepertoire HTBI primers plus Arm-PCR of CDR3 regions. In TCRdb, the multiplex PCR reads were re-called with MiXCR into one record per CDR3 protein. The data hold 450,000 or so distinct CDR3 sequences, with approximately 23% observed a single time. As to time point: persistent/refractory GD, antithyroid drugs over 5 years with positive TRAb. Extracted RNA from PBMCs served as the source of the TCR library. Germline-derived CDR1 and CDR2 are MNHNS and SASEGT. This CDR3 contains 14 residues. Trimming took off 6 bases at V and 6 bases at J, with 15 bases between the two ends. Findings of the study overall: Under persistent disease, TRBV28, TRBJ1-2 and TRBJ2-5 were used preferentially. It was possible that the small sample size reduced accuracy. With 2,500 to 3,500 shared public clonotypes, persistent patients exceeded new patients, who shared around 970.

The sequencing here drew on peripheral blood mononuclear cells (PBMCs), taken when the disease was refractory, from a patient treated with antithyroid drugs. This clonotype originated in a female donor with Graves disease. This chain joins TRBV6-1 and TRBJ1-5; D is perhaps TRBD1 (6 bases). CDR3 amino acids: CASRTQGGGQPQHF. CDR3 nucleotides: TGTGCCAGCAGGACACAGGGTGGGGGTCAGCCCCAGCATTTT.